This TCR beta chain comes out of a study of blood T cell repertoires in COVID-19. At the level of the study: The United States, Italy and Spain supplied acute and convalescent COVID-19 samples. PBMCs, B-cell-depleted T cells, or T cells provided the cDNA or gDNA that made up the material.

TCRdb's table, derived via immunoSEQ multiplex PCR, lists solely in-frame clones and lacks some. The repertoire holds around 320,000 clones, with around 85% as singletons. Germline V gives CDR1 GTSNPN, CDR2 SVGIG (reference sequence). The J segment lost 6 bases and the V segment lost 5 bases, leaving 7 bases of the junction unmatched. The CDR3 spans 14 residues. The sequence came from a human donor in a cohort sampled during active COVID-19. The specimen was peripheral blood. The rearrangement uses TRBV30 and TRBJ1-6; 7 bases map to TRBD1. CDR3 amino acids: CAWSRQGGNSPLHF. Written as DNA, the CDR3 is TGTGCCTGGTCTAGACAGGGTGGTAATTCACCCCTCCACTTT.